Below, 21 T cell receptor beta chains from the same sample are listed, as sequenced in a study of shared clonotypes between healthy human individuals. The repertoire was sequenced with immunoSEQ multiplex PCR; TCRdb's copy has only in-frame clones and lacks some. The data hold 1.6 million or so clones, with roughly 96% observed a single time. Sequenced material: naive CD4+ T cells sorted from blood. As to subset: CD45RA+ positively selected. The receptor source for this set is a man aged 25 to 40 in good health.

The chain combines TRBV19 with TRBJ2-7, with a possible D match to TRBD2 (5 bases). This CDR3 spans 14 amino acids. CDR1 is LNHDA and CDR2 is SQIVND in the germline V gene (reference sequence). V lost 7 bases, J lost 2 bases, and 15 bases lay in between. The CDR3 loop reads CASKSSGGPYEQYF. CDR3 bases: TGTGCCAGTAAGTCCAGCGGAGGCCCCTACGAGCAGTACTTC.

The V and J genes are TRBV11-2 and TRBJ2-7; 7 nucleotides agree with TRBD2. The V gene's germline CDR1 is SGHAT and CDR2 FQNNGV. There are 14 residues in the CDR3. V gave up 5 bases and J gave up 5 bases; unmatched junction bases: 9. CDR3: CASSLGLGRDEQYF. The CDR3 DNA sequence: TGTGCCAGCAGCCTAGGACTAGGCAGGGACGAGCAGTACTTC.

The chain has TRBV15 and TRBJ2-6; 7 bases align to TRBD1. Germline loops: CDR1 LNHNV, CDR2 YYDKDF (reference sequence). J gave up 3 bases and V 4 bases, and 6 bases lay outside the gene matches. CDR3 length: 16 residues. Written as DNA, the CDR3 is TGTGCCACCAGCAAAATGGGACAGAGTGGGGCCAACGTCCTGACTTTC. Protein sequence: CATSKMGQSGANVLTF.

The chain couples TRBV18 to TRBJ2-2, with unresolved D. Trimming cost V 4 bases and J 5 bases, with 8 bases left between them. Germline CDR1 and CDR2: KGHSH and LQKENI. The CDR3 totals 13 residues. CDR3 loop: CASSQEITGELFF. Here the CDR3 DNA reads TGTGCCAGCTCACAAGAGATAACCGGGGAGCTGTTTTTT.

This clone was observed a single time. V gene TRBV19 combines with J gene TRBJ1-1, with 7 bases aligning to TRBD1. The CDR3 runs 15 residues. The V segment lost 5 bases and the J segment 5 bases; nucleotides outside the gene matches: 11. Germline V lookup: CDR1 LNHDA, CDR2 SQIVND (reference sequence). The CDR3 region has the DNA TGTGCCAGTAGTTTTTCTCCGACAGGGATGACTGAAGCTTTCTTT. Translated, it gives CASSFSPTGMTEAFF.

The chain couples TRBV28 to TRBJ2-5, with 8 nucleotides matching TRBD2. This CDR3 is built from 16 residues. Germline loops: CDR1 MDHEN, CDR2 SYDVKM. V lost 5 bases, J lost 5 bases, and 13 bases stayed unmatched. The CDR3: CASSPPAAGGFETQYF. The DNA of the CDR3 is TGTGCCAGCAGTCCACCAGCGGCGGGAGGCTTTGAGACCCAGTACTTC.

CDR3 sequence: CASSLQVDQPQHF. The CDR3 nucleotides are TGTGCCAGCAGCTTACAGGTTGATCAGCCCCAGCATTTT. This chain joins TRBV7-2 and TRBJ1-5; D not certain. CDR3 size: 13 residues. V lost 2 bases to trimming and J lost 5 bases, with 7 bases between them. The germline V gene has CDR1 SGHTA and CDR2 FQGNSA.

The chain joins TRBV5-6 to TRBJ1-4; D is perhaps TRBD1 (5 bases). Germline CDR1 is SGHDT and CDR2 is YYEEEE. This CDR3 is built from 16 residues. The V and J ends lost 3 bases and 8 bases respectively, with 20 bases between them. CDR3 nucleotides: TGTGCCAGCAGCTCTTGGTGGGACGGAGGAGGAGAAAAACTGTTTTTT. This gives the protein CASSSWWDGGGEKLFF.

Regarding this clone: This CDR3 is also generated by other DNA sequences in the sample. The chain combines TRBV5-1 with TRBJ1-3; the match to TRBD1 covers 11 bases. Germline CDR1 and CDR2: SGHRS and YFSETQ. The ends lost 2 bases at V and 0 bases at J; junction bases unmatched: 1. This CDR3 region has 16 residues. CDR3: CASSLGTGGSGNTIYF. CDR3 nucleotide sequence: TGCGCCAGCAGCTTAGGGACAGGGGGCTCTGGAAACACCATATATTTT.

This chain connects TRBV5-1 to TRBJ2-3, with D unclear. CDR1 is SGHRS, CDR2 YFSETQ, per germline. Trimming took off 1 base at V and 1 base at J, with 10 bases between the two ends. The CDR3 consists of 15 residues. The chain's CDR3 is CASSLPAGGTDTQYF. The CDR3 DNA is TGCGCCAGCAGCTTGCCAGCCGGTGGCACAGATACGCAGTATTTT.

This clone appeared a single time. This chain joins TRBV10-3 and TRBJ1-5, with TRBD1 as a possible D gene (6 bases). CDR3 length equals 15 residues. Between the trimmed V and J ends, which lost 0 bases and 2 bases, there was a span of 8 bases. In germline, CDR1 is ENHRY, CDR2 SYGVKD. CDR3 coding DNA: TGTGCCATCAGTGAGTCCAGGGGAGGCAATCAGCCCCAGCATTTT. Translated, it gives CAISESRGGNQPQHF.

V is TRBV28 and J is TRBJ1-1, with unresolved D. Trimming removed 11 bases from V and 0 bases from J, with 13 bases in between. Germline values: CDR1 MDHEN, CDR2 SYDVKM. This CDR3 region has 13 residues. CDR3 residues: CAGRGTMNTEAFF. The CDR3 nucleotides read TGTGCCGGCCGGGGTACTATGAACACTGAAGCTTTCTTT.

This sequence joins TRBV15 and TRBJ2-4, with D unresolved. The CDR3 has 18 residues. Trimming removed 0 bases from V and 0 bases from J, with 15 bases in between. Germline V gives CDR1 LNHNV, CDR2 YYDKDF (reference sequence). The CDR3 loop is CATSRDRGPSAAKNIQYF. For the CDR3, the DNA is TGTGCCACCAGCAGAGATCGAGGTCCCAGTGCAGCCAAAAACATTCAGTACTTC.

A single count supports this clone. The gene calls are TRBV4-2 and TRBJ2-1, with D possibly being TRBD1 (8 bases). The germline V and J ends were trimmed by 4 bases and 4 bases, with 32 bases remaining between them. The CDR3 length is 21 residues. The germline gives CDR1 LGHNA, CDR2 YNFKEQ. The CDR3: CASSRNWGQGARGGSYNEQFF. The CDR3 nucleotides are TGTGCCAGCAGCCGCAACTGGGGGCAGGGGGCCAGGGGCGGGAGTTACAATGAGCAGTTCTTC.

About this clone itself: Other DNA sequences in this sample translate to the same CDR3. CDR3 nucleotides: TGTGCCAGCACACAGGAGGGCAATCAGCCCCAGCATTTT. This translates into CASTQEGNQPQHF. V and J are TRBV2 and TRBJ1-5, with D possibly TRBD1 on 5 matching bases. The V end lost 7 bases, the J end lost 2 bases, and 9 bases lay between the germline ends. The germline V gene encodes CDR1 SNHLY and CDR2 FYNNEI. CDR3 length: 13 residues.

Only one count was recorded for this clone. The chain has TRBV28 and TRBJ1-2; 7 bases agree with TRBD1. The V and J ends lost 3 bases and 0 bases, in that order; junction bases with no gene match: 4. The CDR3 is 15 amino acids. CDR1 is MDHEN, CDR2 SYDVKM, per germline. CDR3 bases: TGTGCCAGCAGTTTCGGGACAGTAGCTAACTATGGCTACACCTTC. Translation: CASSFGTVANYGYTF.

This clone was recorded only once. For the CDR3, the DNA is TGCGCCAGCAGCCAAGGGGCTTTCCGGGAAGGGGAGCTGTTTTTT. It encodes CASSQGAFREGELFF. The V call is TRBV4-1, the J call TRBJ2-2; tentative D call: TRBD2 (5 bases). V was cut by 1 base and J by 8 bases, with 14 bases left in between. The CDR3 runs 15 residues. Per the germline V gene, CDR1 is MGHRA and CDR2 is YSYEKL.

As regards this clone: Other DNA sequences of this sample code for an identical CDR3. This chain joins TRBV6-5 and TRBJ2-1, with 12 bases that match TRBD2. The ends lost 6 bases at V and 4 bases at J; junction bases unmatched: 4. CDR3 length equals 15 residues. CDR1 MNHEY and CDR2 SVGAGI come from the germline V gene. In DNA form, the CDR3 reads TGTGCCAGCAGAGAGCTAGCGGGAGGGTACAATGAGCAGTTCTTC. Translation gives CASRELAGGYNEQFF.

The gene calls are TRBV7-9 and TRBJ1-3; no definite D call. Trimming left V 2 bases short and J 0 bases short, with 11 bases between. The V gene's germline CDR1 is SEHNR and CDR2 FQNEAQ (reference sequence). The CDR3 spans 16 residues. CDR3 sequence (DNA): TGTGCCAGCAGCTTATGGGTGGAGAGCTCTGGAAACACCATATATTTT. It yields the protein CASSLWVESSGNTIYF.

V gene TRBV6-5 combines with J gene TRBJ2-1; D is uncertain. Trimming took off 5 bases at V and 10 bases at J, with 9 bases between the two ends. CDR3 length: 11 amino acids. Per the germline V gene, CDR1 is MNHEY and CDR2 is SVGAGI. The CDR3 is CASSERREQFF. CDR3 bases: TGTGCCAGCAGTGAAAGGCGGGAGCAGTTCTTC.

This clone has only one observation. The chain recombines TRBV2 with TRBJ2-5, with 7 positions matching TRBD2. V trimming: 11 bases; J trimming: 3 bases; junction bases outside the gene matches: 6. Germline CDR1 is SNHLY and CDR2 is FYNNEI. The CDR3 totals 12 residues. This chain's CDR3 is CASRRGKETQYF. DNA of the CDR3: TGTGCCTCAAGGCGGGGGAAAGAGACCCAGTACTTC.